This entry is about one T cell receptor beta chain. This sample is part of a study of radiotherapy plus CTLA-4 blockade in lung cancer. Some clones are missing from TCRdb's copy, which holds only in-frame ones; the method was immunoSEQ multiplex PCR. This table has more than 25,000 clones, 75% to 85% appearing once. The V gene's germline CDR1 is SGHKS and CDR2 YYEKEE (reference sequence). This CDR3 has 16 amino acids. V was clipped by 2 bases and J by 0 bases, with 12 bases between them. Sequencing used peripheral blood, obtained from a patient treated with radiotherapy plus ipilimumab. This TCR was recovered from a human donor with non-small cell lung cancer that progressed on radiotherapy plus ipilimumab. The V and J genes are TRBV5-5 and TRBJ1-3, with D uncertain. Written as DNA, the CDR3 is TGTGCCAGCAGCTTACTGTTAGGTGGCTCTGGAAACACCATATATTTT. Amino acids: CASSLLLGGSGNTIYF.